The clone carrying this TCR beta chain has ten or more counts. The antigen is undetermined. The CDR3 has 14 amino acids. V trimming: 5 bases; J trimming: 5 bases; junction bases outside the gene matches: 5. Documented time point: patch test 2, 6 weeks after DPC sensitization. Treatment described: therapeutic diphenylcyclopropenone sensitization with weekly scalp DPC. The sample is drawn from a study of human T cells and chemical hapten exposure. Overall study context: Patients, chiefly female, had alopecia areata, totalis or universalis.

Unique molecular identifiers were affixed to discrete cDNA molecules within the library. TCRdb re-analysed the RACE reads in MiXCR, keeping a single row per CDR3 protein. The data show approximately 80,000 distinct CDR3 sequences, about 10% seen once. General observations from the study: The study found expanded TCRs formed significantly more large CDR3 similarity clusters than controls. TCRs at high frequency, those above 1 in 1000, did not change with DPC sensitization.

This clonotype originated in a woman in her thirties with alopecia areata. Some clones in this sample may be carry-over from other donors' samples. Sequenced material: whole blood, taken in connection with sensitization to the hapten diphenylcyclopropenone (DPC). This rearrangement joins TRBV12-3 or TRBV12-4 to TRBJ1-2; 10 bases line up with TRBD1. In DNA form, the CDR3 reads TGTGCCAGCAGTAGACAGGGGGCGAGATATGGCTACACCTTC. Amino acid sequence: CASSRQGARYGYTF.